This TCR beta chain was sequenced for a study of blood T cell repertoires in COVID-19. Study-level background: From the United States, Italy and Spain came samples of acute and convalescent COVID-19.

Here immunoSEQ multiplex PCR was the method, and the copy in TCRdb shows in-frame clones only, minus some. The data show 450,000 to 500,000 clones, with roughly 85% seen just once and 3.2% held by the top ten. This clone was seen only a few times. V was clipped by 2 bases and J by 9 bases, with 11 bases between them. The CDR3 has 14 amino acids. Germline values: CDR1 MDHEN, CDR2 SYDVKM. The sample comprised peripheral blood. The receptor was isolated from a human donor in a cohort sampled during active COVID-19. J is TRBJ1-6 and V is TRBV28; tentative D call: TRBD1 (6 bases). The CDR3 coding sequence is TGTGCCAGCAGTTTACACAGGGACGGTTCACCCCTCCACTTT. This sequence encodes CASSLHRDGSPLHF.